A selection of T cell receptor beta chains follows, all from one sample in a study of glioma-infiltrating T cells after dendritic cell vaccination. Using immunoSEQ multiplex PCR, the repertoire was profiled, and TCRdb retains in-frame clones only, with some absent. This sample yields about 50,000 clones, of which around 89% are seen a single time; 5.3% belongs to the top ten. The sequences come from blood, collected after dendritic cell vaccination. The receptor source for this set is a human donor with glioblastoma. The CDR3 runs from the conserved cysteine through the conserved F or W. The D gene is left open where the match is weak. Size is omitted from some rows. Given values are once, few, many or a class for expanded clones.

CASSSEGQTSGRYEQFF	TGTGCCAGCAGCTCCGAAGGACAGACTAGCGGGAGATATGAGCAGTTCTTC	17	TRBV7-9	TRBJ2-1	once	TRBD2
CASSLRDRQNTGELFF	TGTGCCAGCAGCCTCCGGGACAGGCAGAACACCGGGGAGCTGTTTTTT	16	TRBV5-6	TRBJ2-2	NA	TRBD1
CASSVGGQGRNTIYF	TGTGCCAGCAGCGTAGGGGGCCAGGGGAGAAACACCATATATTTT	15	TRBV9	TRBJ1-3	NA	NA
CASSPGTGNYGYTF	TGTGCCAGCTCACCTGGGACAGGGAACTATGGCTACACCTTC	14	TRBV18	TRBJ1-2	once	TRBD1
CASSLPRVETQYF	TGTGCCAGCAGCTTACCCAGGGTGGAGACCCAGTACTTC	13	TRBV7-2	TRBJ2-5	NA	NA
CAISNLNELHYNEQFF	TGTGCCATCAGCAATTTAAACGAATTACACTACAATGAGCAGTTCTTC	16	TRBV10-3	TRBJ2-1	NA	NA
CSVALAVETQYF	TGCAGCGTTGCTCTGGCAGTAGAGACCCAGTACTTC	12	TRBV29-1	TRBJ2-5	NA	NA
CSVEGTSGKADTQYF	TGCAGCGTTGAAGGGACTAGCGGGAAGGCAGATACGCAGTATTTT	15	TRBV29-1	TRBJ2-3	NA	TRBD2
CASSPLTEAFF	TGTGCCAGCAGCCCCCTCACTGAAGCTTTCTTT	11	TRBV14	TRBJ1-1	NA	NA
CASSLGAGYGYTF	TGTGCCAGCAGTTTAGGGGCAGGGTACGGCTACACCTTC	13	TRBV27	TRBJ1-2	few	NA
CASSFPLAGGSYNEQFF	TGTGCCAGCAGTTTCCCGTTAGCGGGAGGATCCTACAATGAGCAGTTCTTC	17	TRBV28	TRBJ2-1	NA	TRBD2
CASSDSAGGNNEQFF	TGTGCCAGCAGTGACTCAGCGGGAGGAAACAATGAGCAGTTCTTC	15	TRBV6-4	TRBJ2-1	NA	TRBD2
CASSQTEGTEAFF	TGTGCCAGCAGCCAAACTGAGGGCACTGAAGCTTTCTTT	13	TRBV14	TRBJ1-1	NA	NA
CASSLALAGWEQFF	TGCGCCAGCAGCTTGGCACTAGCGGGATGGGAGCAGTTCTTC	14	TRBV5-1	TRBJ2-1	NA	TRBD2
CASRTGLNQPQHF	TGTGCCAGCAGGACAGGGCTTAATCAGCCCCAGCATTTT	13	TRBV6-1	TRBJ1-5	NA	TRBD1